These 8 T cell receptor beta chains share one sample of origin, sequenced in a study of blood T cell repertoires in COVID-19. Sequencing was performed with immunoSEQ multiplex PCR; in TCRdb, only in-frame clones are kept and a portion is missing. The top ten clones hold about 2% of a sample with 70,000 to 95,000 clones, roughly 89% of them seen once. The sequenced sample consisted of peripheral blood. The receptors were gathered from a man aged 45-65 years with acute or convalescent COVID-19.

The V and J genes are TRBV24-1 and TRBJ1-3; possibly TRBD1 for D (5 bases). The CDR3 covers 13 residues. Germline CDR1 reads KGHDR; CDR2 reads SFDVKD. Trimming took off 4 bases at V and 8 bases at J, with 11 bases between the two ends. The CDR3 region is CATSDQGQDTIYF. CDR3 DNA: TGTGCCACCAGTGACCAGGGTCAGGACACCATATATTTT.

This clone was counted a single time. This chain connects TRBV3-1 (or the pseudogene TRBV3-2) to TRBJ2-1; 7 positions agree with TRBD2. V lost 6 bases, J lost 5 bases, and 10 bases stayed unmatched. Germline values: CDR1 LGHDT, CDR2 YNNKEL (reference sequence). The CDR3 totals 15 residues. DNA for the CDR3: TGTGCCAGCAGACGTCTAGCGGCCTCAGACAATGAGCAGTTCTTC. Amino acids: CASRRLAASDNEQFF.

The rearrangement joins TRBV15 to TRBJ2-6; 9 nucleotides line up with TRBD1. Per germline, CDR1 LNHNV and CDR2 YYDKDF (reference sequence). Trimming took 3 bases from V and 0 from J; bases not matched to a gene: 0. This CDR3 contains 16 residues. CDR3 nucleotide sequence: TGTGCCACCAGCAGGGGACAGGGCTCTGGGGCCAACGTCCTGACTTTC. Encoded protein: CATSRGQGSGANVLTF.

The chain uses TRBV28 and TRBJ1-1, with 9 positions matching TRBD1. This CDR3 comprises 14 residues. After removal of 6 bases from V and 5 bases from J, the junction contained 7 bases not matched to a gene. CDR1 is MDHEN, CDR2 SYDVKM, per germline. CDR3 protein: CASSSPGTGTEAFF. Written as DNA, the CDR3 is TGTGCCAGCAGCTCGCCCGGGACAGGGACTGAAGCTTTCTTT.

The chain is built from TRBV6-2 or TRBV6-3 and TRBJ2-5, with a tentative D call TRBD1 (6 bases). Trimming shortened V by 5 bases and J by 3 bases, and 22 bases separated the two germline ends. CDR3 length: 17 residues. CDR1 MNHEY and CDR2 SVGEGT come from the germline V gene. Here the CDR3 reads CASSPHHREGQEETQYF. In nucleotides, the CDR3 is TGTGCCAGCAGTCCCCACCACAGGGAAGGGCAGGAAGAGACCCAGTACTTC.

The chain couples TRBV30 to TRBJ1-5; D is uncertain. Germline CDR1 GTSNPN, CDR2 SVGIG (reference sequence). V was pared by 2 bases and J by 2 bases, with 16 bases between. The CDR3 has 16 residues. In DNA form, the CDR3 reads TGTGCCTGGAGTCATTCGGGGTCAATAGGCAATCAGCCCCAGCATTTT. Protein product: CAWSHSGSIGNQPQHF.

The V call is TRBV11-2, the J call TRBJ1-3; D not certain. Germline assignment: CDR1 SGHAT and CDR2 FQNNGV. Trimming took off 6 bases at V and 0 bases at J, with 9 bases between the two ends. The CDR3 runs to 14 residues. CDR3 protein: CASRTGLSGNTIYF. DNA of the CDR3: TGTGCCAGCAGGACCGGACTCTCTGGAAACACCATATATTTT.

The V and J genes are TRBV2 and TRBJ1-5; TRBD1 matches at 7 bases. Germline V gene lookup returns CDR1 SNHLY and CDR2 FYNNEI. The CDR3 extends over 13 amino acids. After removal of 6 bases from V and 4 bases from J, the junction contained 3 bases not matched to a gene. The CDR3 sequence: CASRDRLNQPQHF. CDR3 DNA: TGTGCCAGCAGGGACAGGCTTAATCAGCCCCAGCATTTT.